Listed here is a single TCR beta chain. Its target is unknown. Donors showed nominal health when sampled, although they likely had unrecorded immune exposures. These data belong to a study of cytomegalovirus exposure and HLA in healthy donors. PCR involved 60 Vbeta and 13 Jbeta primers. Clones were read by immunoSEQ multiplex PCR, and TCRdb kept only the in-frame ones, dropping some. The sample has about 130,000 clones; 83% are singletons. This CDR3 comprises 10 residues. CDR1 DFQATT and CDR2 SNEGSKA come from the germline V gene (reference sequence). Overall study results and limits: The later analysis indicated that the majority of CMV-associated TCR beta chains appeared HLA-restricted. TCR beta V- and J-gene trimming, according to a later analysis, was linked to a missense DCLRE1C variant. According to an earlier analysis, most TCR beta V segments yielded productive rearrangements about 87% or about 30% of the time.

The chain is built from TRBV20-1 and TRBJ2-7, with a possible D match to TRBD2 (6 bases). The sample consisted of PBMCs. The clonotype originates from a girl aged 2 to 9 in good health and CMV-seronegative. The CDR3: CSTRGYEQYF. The CDR3 DNA is TGCAGCACACGGGGGTACGAGCAGTACTTC.